The rows below give T cell receptor beta chains drawn from one sample of a study of T cell changes during pregnancy in multiple sclerosis. The protocol was immunoSEQ multiplex PCR, while the TCRdb copy is restricted to in-frame clones and leaves out a portion. The table includes 40,000 to 45,000 clones, roughly 90% detected once. Sequenced here: CD4+ T cells from peripheral blood mononuclear cells, sampled before pregnancy. These receptors originate from a female donor with multiple sclerosis, enrolled in a pregnancy study. Each CDR3 is given with its conserved first and last residue. A D gene is named only where the DNA matches it firmly. Only part of the rows carry a size: once, few, many, or a class if the clone is expanded.

V gene: TRBV30
D gene: -
clone size: -
J gene: TRBJ2-7
CDR3 protein: CAWTSGERLLYEQYF
CDR3 DNA: TGTGCCTGGACCTCCGGAGAGCGCCTTCTGTACGAGCAGTACTTC

V gene: TRBV10-3
D gene: TRBD1
clone size: -
J gene: TRBJ2-7
CDR3 protein: CATSGTGGNYEQYF
CDR3 DNA: TGTGCCACCTCCGGGACAGGGGGTAACTACGAGCAGTACTTC

V gene: TRBV6-1
D gene: TRBD1
clone size: -
J gene: TRBJ2-5
CDR3 protein: CASSDRGAETQYF
CDR3 DNA: TGTGCCAGCAGCGACAGGGGGGCAGAGACCCAGTACTTC

V gene: TRBV19
D gene: -
clone size: -
J gene: TRBJ1-5
CDR3 protein: CASSIESRWNQPQHF
CDR3 DNA: TGTGCCAGTAGTATAGAGAGCCGTTGGAATCAGCCCCAGCATTTT

V gene: TRBV29-1
D gene: -
clone size: -
J gene: TRBJ2-1
CDR3 protein: CSVVGGRGSYNEQFF
CDR3 DNA: TGCAGCGTTGTCGGGGGGCGAGGCTCCTACAATGAGCAGTTCTTC

V gene: TRBV7-8
D gene: -
clone size: -
J gene: TRBJ1-2
CDR3 protein: CASSQQANYGYTF
CDR3 DNA: TGTGCCAGCAGCCAACAGGCTAACTATGGCTACACCTTC

V gene: TRBV2
D gene: TRBD1
clone size: -
J gene: TRBJ2-5
CDR3 protein: CASRVTGVETQYF
CDR3 DNA: TGTGCCAGCAGGGTAACAGGGGTGGAGACCCAGTACTTC

V gene: TRBV6-6
D gene: TRBD1
clone size: -
J gene: TRBJ1-1
CDR3 protein: CASRRTGRIDTEAFF
CDR3 DNA: TGTGCCAGCAGGAGGACAGGGCGGATAGACACTGAAGCTTTCTTT

V gene: TRBV10-3
D gene: TRBD2
clone size: once
J gene: TRBJ2-7
CDR3 protein: CAISDTSGSTLREQYF
CDR3 DNA: TGTGCCATCAGTGACACTAGCGGGTCGACATTACGGGAGCAGTACTTC

V gene: TRBV5-1
D gene: -
clone size: -
J gene: TRBJ2-1
CDR3 protein: CASWGVHNEQFF
CDR3 DNA: TGCGCCAGCTGGGGCGTTCACAATGAGCAGTTCTTC

V gene: TRBV13
D gene: -
clone size: -
J gene: TRBJ2-2
CDR3 protein: CASSTSGTNIGELFF
CDR3 DNA: TGTGCCAGCAGCACATCCGGGACAAATATCGGGGAGCTGTTTTTT

V gene: TRBV5-1
D gene: TRBD2
clone size: -
J gene: TRBJ2-5
CDR3 protein: CASSLTRLAGGKETQYF
CDR3 DNA: TGCGCCAGCAGCTTGACCCGACTAGCGGGGGGGAAGGAGACCCAGTACTTC

V gene: TRBV28
D gene: TRBD2
clone size: -
J gene: TRBJ2-1
CDR3 protein: CASSLPDPRLAGTNEQFF
CDR3 DNA: TGTGCCAGCAGTCTACCGGACCCTCGACTAGCGGGAACCAATGAGCAGTTCTTC

V gene: TRBV5-4
D gene: -
clone size: -
J gene: TRBJ1-2
CDR3 protein: CASSLRDANYGYTF
CDR3 DNA: TGTGCCAGCAGCTTGAGAGATGCTAACTATGGCTACACCTTC

V gene: TRBV5-8
D gene: -
clone size: once
J gene: TRBJ2-2
CDR3 protein: CASSLDRNTGELFF
CDR3 DNA: TGTGCCAGCAGCTTGGACAGGAACACCGGGGAGCTGTTTTTT

V gene: TRBV18
D gene: TRBD2
clone size: -
J gene: TRBJ2-7
CDR3 protein: CASSQRTSGVSYEQYF
CDR3 DNA: TGTGCCAGCTCACAACGGACTAGCGGCGTTTCCTACGAGCAGTACTTC

V gene: TRBV5-8
D gene: -
clone size: -
J gene: TRBJ1-4
CDR3 protein: CASSLLKNEKLFF
CDR3 DNA: TGTGCCAGCAGCTTACTGAAAAATGAAAAACTGTTTTTT

V gene: TRBV19
D gene: -
clone size: -
J gene: TRBJ2-2
CDR3 protein: CASSIGAGSFGELFF
CDR3 DNA: TGTGCCAGTAGTATAGGGGCAGGGTCATTCGGGGAGCTGTTTTTT

V gene: TRBV5-8
D gene: -
clone size: -
J gene: TRBJ1-2
CDR3 protein: CASSLSVTVYGYTF
CDR3 DNA: TGTGCCAGCAGCTTGTCCGTGACAGTCTATGGCTACACCTTC

V gene: TRBV5-1
D gene: -
clone size: -
J gene: TRBJ2-1
CDR3 protein: CASSPGLTNEQFF
CDR3 DNA: TGCGCCAGCAGCCCTGGACTTACTAATGAGCAGTTCTTC

V gene: TRBV6-6
D gene: TRBD2
clone size: medium-sized
J gene: TRBJ2-2
CDR3 protein: CASRLTSDTGELFF
CDR3 DNA: TGTGCCAGCAGACTTACTAGCGACACCGGGGAGCTGTTTTTT

V gene: TRBV7-2
D gene: -
clone size: -
J gene: TRBJ1-2
CDR3 protein: CASRLSGGGYGYTF
CDR3 DNA: TGTGCCAGCAGATTAAGCGGGGGCGGCTATGGCTACACCTTC

V gene: TRBV7-9
D gene: TRBD2
clone size: -
J gene: TRBJ2-1
CDR3 protein: CASSLGTSGRVHNEQFF
CDR3 DNA: TGTGCCAGCAGCTTAGGCACTAGCGGGAGGGTCCACAATGAGCAGTTCTTC

V gene: TRBV6-1
D gene: -
clone size: -
J gene: TRBJ2-2
CDR3 protein: CASSDRSSGTGELFF
CDR3 DNA: TGTGCCAGCAGCGATAGGTCTTCGGGCACCGGGGAGCTGTTTTTT